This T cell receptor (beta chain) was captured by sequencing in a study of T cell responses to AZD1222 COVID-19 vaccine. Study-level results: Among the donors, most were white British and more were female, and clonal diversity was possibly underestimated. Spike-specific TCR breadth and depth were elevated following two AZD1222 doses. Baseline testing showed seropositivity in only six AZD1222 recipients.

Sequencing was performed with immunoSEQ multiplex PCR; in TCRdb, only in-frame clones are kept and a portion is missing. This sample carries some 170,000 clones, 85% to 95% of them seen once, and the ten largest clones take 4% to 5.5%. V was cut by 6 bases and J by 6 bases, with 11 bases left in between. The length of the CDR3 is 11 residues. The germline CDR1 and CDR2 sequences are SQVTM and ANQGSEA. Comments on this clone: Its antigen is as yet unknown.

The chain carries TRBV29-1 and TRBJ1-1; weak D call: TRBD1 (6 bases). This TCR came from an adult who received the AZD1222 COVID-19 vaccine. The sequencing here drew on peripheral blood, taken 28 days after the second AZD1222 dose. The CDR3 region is CSVPGASEAFF. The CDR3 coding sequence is TGCAGCGTGCCAGGGGCTTCTGAAGCTTTCTTT.